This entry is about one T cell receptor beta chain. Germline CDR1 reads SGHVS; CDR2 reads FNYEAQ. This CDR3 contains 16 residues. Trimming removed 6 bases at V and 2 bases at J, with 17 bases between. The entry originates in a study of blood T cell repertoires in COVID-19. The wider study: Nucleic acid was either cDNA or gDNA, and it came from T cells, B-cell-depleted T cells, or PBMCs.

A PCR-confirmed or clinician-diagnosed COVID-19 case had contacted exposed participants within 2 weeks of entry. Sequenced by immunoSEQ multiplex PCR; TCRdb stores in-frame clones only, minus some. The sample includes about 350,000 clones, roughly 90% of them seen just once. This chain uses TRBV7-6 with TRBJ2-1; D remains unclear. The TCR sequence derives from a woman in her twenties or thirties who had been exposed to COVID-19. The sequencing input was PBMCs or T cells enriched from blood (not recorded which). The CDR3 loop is CASSPAQSQAYNEQFF. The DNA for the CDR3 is TGTGCCAGCAGTCCTGCCCAGTCCCAAGCCTACAATGAGCAGTTCTTC.